The entry that follows covers one TCR beta chain sequence. What this receptor recognizes is not known. Per-base qualities were not stored, and no clone one base away is much larger. Libraries came from RT-PCR. Sequencer: Illumina HiSeq 2500. TCRdb cleaned the public reads at Q25 with fastp, built clones with MiXCR and kept in-frame beta chains. A single entry per CDR3 protein holds the most common genes and DNA from its merged rows. A total of approximately 530,000 distinct CDR3 sequences appear in this sample, less than 10% of them only once. In total, the top ten clones hold roughly 13% of the sample. The data are from a study of response to subunit inactivated influenza vaccine (dated by TCRdb to the late 2010s). Broadly, across the study: The study used deep quantitative T cell receptor repertoire profiling to track responses to a trivalent subunit inactivated influenza vaccine.

Beyond this particular receptor, the publication reports: The authors proposed that each seasonal influenza vaccination may bring in only a limited number of new T cells.

The CDR3 has 14 amino acids, counting the end cysteine and phenylalanine. The DNA shown is the 42-base CDR3, in frame from base 1. V lost 5 bases and J lost 3 bases; the stretch between them is 11 bases long. The germline V gene supplies CDR1 SGHNT and CDR2 YENEEA. Sequenced here: PBMCs from blood, sampled less than 30 months after vaccination. The origin of this receptor is a man aged 50-75 years who received an inactivated influenza vaccine. Donor details come from another sample of the same person, matched by shared clones. The receptor chain draws on TRBV11-3 and TRBJ2-1, with the D gene not confidently named. The CDR3 region: CASSAAGIYNEQFF. The DNA reads as follows: TGTGCCAGCAGCGCAGCCGGAATCTACAATGAGCAGTTCTTC.